The rows below give T cell receptor beta chains drawn from one sample of a study of cytomegalovirus exposure and HLA in healthy donors. The data were produced by immunoSEQ multiplex PCR, yet TCRdb's version contains in-frame clones alone and is incomplete. Of some 92,000 clones listed, 70% to 85% are singletons. The specimen sequenced was PBMCs. The receptors here all came from a man younger than 45 in good health and CMV-seronegative. Both conserved end residues are part of each CDR3. Each record gives: V gene, clone size, J gene, D gene, CDR3 protein, CDR3 DNA. A D gene is named only where the DNA matches it firmly. Size is stated for part of the rows, as once, few or many counts, or as a class when the clone is expanded.

TRBV5-6	.	TRBJ2-1	TRBD1	CASSRQGEQQFF	TGTGCCAGCAGTAGACAGGGCGAGCAACAGTTCTTC
TRBV28	.	TRBJ1-2	TRBD1	CASSSPRSDRGGGYTF	TGTGCCAGCAGTTCCCCGAGGTCGGACAGGGGAGGTGGCTACACCTTC
TRBV11-2	.	TRBJ2-7	.	CASRTDYEQYF	TGTGCCAGCAGGACAGACTACGAGCAGTACTTC
TRBV28	few	TRBJ2-7	TRBD1	CASSSDRFYEQYF	TGTGCCAGCAGTTCGGACAGGTTCTACGAGCAGTACTTC
TRBV7-3	.	TRBJ2-3	TRBD2	CASSHPREGTTLVRTDTQYF	TGTGCCAGCAGCCACCCTCGGGAGGGGACGACTTTGGTCCGCACAGATACGCAGTATTTT
TRBV25-1	.	TRBJ2-2	TRBD2	CASSEGLARGELFF	TGTGCCAGCAGTGAGGGACTAGCTCGTGGGGAGCTGTTTTTT
TRBV5-1	.	TRBJ2-7	TRBD2	CASSFSGGAIDEQYF	TGCGCCAGCAGCTTTAGCGGGGGGGCCATCGACGAGCAGTACTTC
TRBV30	.	TRBJ2-5	.	CAWSEGPGGETQYF	TGTGCCTGGAGCGAGGGGCCAGGGGGGGAGACCCAGTACTTC
TRBV7-6	.	TRBJ2-2	TRBD1	CASSPGTDTGELFF	TGTGCCAGCAGCCCCGGGACAGACACCGGGGAGCTGTTTTTT
TRBV5-1	.	TRBJ2-5	TRBD2	CASSLAGTTSQETQYF	TGCGCCAGCAGCTTGGCCGGGACTACCAGTCAAGAGACCCAGTACTTC
TRBV25-1	.	TRBJ1-5	.	CASSGWGAGQPQHF	TGTGCCAGCAGTGGTTGGGGTGCGGGCCAGCCCCAGCATTTT
TRBV6-1	.	TRBJ1-1	.	CASRGHSGTQPEAFF	TGTGCCAGCAGGGGACATTCCGGAACGCAGCCCGAAGCTTTCTTT
TRBV2	once	TRBJ1-2	.	CASSDSLGYGYTF	TGTGCCAGCAGCGACAGTCTTGGCTATGGCTACACCTTC
TRBV6-5	.	TRBJ1-2	.	CASSYRAPQGAGYTF	TGTGCCAGCAGTTACCGCGCACCCCAAGGGGCTGGCTACACCTTC
TRBV4-2	.	TRBJ1-3	.	CASSQTTGSSGNTIYF	TGTGCCAGCAGCCAAACCACAGGGAGCTCTGGAAACACCATATATTTT
TRBV4-3	.	TRBJ1-1	.	CASSQDTEGDTEAFF	TGCGCCAGCAGCCAAGATACCGAGGGAGACACTGAAGCTTTCTTT
TRBV27	.	TRBJ1-6	.	CASSWRNNSPLHF	TGTGCCAGCAGTTGGAGGAATAATTCACCCCTCCACTTT
TRBV5-1	.	TRBJ1-2	TRBD1	CASSWGLLGQGGGINYGYTF	TGCGCCAGCAGTTGGGGCTTGCTTGGACAGGGTGGTGGTATTAACTATGGCTACACCTTC
TRBV19	once	TRBJ2-7	TRBD1	CASRQGPYEQYF	TGTGCCAGTCGACAGGGCCCCTACGAGCAGTACTTC
TRBV7-8	.	TRBJ1-2	.	CASSPDHRVFNYGYTF	TGTGCCAGCAGTCCCGATCACAGGGTATTTAACTATGGCTACACCTTC
TRBV6-1	.	TRBJ2-7	.	CASAGSGGYEQYF	TGTGCCAGCGCCGGGTCCGGAGGCTACGAGCAGTACTTC
TRBV5-4	once	TRBJ2-2	TRBD1	CASNPYTGTGAGELFF	TGTGCCAGCAACCCTTATACCGGGACAGGGGCCGGGGAGCTGTTTTTT
TRBV4-3	.	TRBJ1-1	.	CASSHQEDMNTEAFF	TGCGCCAGCAGCCACCAAGAGGATATGAACACTGAAGCTTTCTTT
TRBV28	.	TRBJ2-5	TRBD2	CATIQTSGGSTGAQYF	TGTGCCACTATCCAGACTAGCGGGGGCTCAACGGGGGCCCAGTACTTC
TRBV14	few	TRBJ2-7	TRBD2	CASSPPGLVWAEQYF	TGTGCCAGCAGCCCCCCGGGACTAGTTTGGGCGGAGCAGTACTTC
TRBV9	.	TRBJ2-2	.	CASSDWGAGELFF	TGTGCCAGCAGCGACTGGGGGGCCGGGGAGCTGTTTTTT
TRBV19	.	TRBJ2-1	TRBD2	CASKKASGFNEQFF	TGTGCCAGCAAGAAGGCTAGCGGTTTCAATGAGCAGTTCTTC
TRBV6-5	.	TRBJ2-5	TRBD1	CASSPHRGPGVTQYF	TGTGCCAGCAGTCCCCACAGGGGGCCGGGGGTGACCCAGTACTTC
TRBV28	few	TRBJ1-2	.	CASSNPGYYGYTF	TGTGCCAGCAGTAATCCAGGGTACTATGGCTACACCTTC
TRBV19	few	TRBJ1-1	TRBD1	CASSIEGSGTGTEAFF	TGTGCCAGTAGTATAGAGGGTTCCGGGACAGGCACTGAAGCTTTCTTT
TRBV5-4	.	TRBJ2-2	TRBD2	CASSPARRGGTGELFF	TGTGCCAGCAGCCCCGCCAGGCGGGGGGGTACCGGGGAGCTGTTTTTT
TRBV19	.	TRBJ2-7	.	CATSDRYEQYF	TGTGCCACGTCGGACAGATACGAGCAGTACTTC
TRBV30	.	TRBJ1-1	TRBD1	CAVRTGDTEAFF	TGTGCCGTCCGAACAGGGGACACTGAAGCTTTCTTT
TRBV30	.	TRBJ1-5	.	CAWSAWTAGNQPQHF	TGTGCCTGGAGTGCTTGGACAGCCGGCAATCAGCCCCAGCATTTT
TRBV4-1	.	TRBJ2-1	.	CASSQVFRVDEQFF	TGCGCCAGCAGCCAAGTATTCAGGGTGGACGAGCAGTTCTTC
TRBV5-1	.	TRBJ1-2	.	CASRGGGYGYTF	TGCGCCAGCAGGGGAGGTGGCTATGGCTACACCTTC
TRBV19	.	TRBJ2-7	.	CASSIRDTSYEQYF	TGTGCCAGTAGTATTAGGGACACGTCCTACGAGCAGTACTTC
TRBV28	.	TRBJ1-5	.	CASSFRPDISNQPQHF	TGTGCCAGCAGTTTTCGCCCTGACATTAGCAATCAGCCCCAGCATTTT
TRBV5-1	.	TRBJ2-5	TRBD2	CASSLVTGGGESETQYF	TGCGCCAGCAGCTTGGTTACCGGCGGGGGGGAAAGCGAGACCCAGTACTTC
TRBV7-9	.	TRBJ1-5	.	CASSFTDQPQHF	TGTGCCAGCAGCTTCACGGATCAGCCCCAGCATTTT
TRBV5-1	once	TRBJ2-7	TRBD1	CASSPVTGPYEQYF	TGCGCCAGCAGCCCGGTGACAGGGCCCTACGAGCAGTACTTC
TRBV27	.	TRBJ2-1	.	CASSLSEAFNEQFF	TGTGCCAGCAGTTTATCGGAGGCATTCAATGAGCAGTTCTTC
TRBV5-1	.	TRBJ2-7	.	CASSLSVGPSYEQYF	TGCGCCAGCAGCTTGAGCGTCGGCCCCTCCTACGAGCAGTACTTC
TRBV28	once	TRBJ1-1	TRBD1	CASREGTGHTEAFF	TGTGCCAGCAGGGAGGGGACAGGGCACACTGAAGCTTTCTTT
TRBV14	few	TRBJ2-7	TRBD1	CASSQDWWQGDYEQYF	TGTGCCAGCAGCCAAGATTGGTGGCAGGGGGACTACGAGCAGTACTTC
TRBV9	.	TRBJ1-2	.	CASSVPYGNYGYTF	TGTGCCAGCAGCGTCCCCTACGGGAACTATGGCTACACCTTC
TRBV9	.	TRBJ2-5	TRBD1	CASSVDRGFKGETQYF	TGTGCCAGCAGCGTCGACAGGGGGTTTAAGGGAGAGACCCAGTACTTC
TRBV5-4	.	TRBJ1-4	TRBD1	CASSLNRGTASEKLFF	TGTGCCAGCAGCTTGAATCGTGGGACAGCGAGTGAAAAACTGTTTTTT
TRBV28	once	TRBJ2-7	.	CASSYPSTYEQYF	TGTGCCAGCAGTTATCCCAGTACCTACGAGCAGTACTTC
TRBV7-6	.	TRBJ2-7	.	CASSWKQGEVPREQYF	TGTGCCAGCAGCTGGAAACAGGGCGAGGTGCCTAGGGAGCAGTACTTC
TRBV23-1	.	TRBJ1-5	.	CASRQGGDQPQHF	TGCGCCAGCCGTCAGGGCGGGGATCAGCCCCAGCATTTT
TRBV18	.	TRBJ1-1	.	CASSPILKGMNTEAFF	TGTGCCAGCTCACCCATTCTAAAGGGGATGAACACTGAAGCTTTCTTT
TRBV19	.	TRBJ1-6	TRBD1	CASTLGSGGFSPLHF	TGTGCCAGTACCCTCGGGTCAGGGGGGTTTTCACCCCTCCACTTT
TRBV5-1	.	TRBJ2-7	TRBD1	CASSLGDREGEEQYF	TGCGCCAGCAGCCTTGGGGACAGGGAGGGCGAGGAGCAGTACTTC
TRBV5-4	.	TRBJ1-1	.	CASSSGQGAFF	TGTGCCAGCAGTTCGGGACAAGGGGCTTTCTTT